These 28 T cell receptor beta chains share one sample of origin, sequenced in a study of response to subunit inactivated influenza vaccine. TCRdb itself ran the RT-PCR reads through MiXCR, one entry per CDR3 protein. The sample lists 500,000 or so distinct CDR3 sequences, approximately 10% occurring once. This sample comprised PBMCs from blood, obtained roughly 6 weeks after vaccination. The receptors originated from a man in his forties or fifties who received an inactivated influenza vaccine.

This clonotype was observed a handful of times. The chain couples TRBV15 to TRBJ1-4; D is possibly TRBD1 (5 bases). The CDR3 is 14 residues long. The V gene lost 3 bases and the J gene lost 3 bases, with 8 bases spanning the gap. Germline V gene lookup returns CDR1 LNHNV and CDR2 YYDKDF (reference sequence). The CDR3 here is CATSSRASNEKLFF. The CDR3 DNA reads as TGTGCCACCAGCAGCAGGGCGTCTAATGAAAAACTGTTTTTT.

This chain uses TRBV28 with TRBJ2-1; D possibly corresponds to TRBD2 (6 bases). The length of the CDR3 is 15 residues. Germline assignment: CDR1 MDHEN and CDR2 SYDVKM. The V end was cut by 6 bases, the J end by 8 bases, with 20 bases between. CDR3 coding DNA: TGTGCCAGCAGCCGGGTAGCGGCCCTTCGGGATGAGCAGTTCTTC. Its translation is CASSRVAALRDEQFF.

This clonotype was seen a few times. This chain uses TRBV10-3 with TRBJ2-1; 10 bases fit TRBD1. The germline V gene has CDR1 ENHRY and CDR2 SYGVKD. CDR3 length: 15 amino acids. With V trimmed by 3 bases and J by 5 bases, 4 bases remained unmatched. The CDR3 DNA is TGTGCCATCAGTGATGGACAGGGGGTGCACAATGAGCAGTTCTTC. Its protein product is CAISDGQGVHNEQFF.

This clonotype was recorded a few times. The V call is TRBV7-2, the J call TRBJ2-7; 14 bases agree with TRBD2. The CDR3 contains 16 residues. In germline, CDR1 is SGHTA, CDR2 FQGNSA. V trimming: 5 bases; J trimming: 4 bases; junction bases outside the gene matches: 7. CDR3: CASSRGLAGGGYEQYF. The CDR3 DNA sequence: TGTGCCAGCAGCCGTGGACTAGCGGGAGGTGGATACGAGCAGTACTTC.

This clonotype was seen a handful of times. The J gene is TRBJ1-2, the V gene TRBV20-1, with a weak D call TRBD1 (6 bases). Per germline, CDR1 DFQATT and CDR2 SNEGSKA (reference sequence). This CDR3 is 14 amino acids long. The germline V and J ends were trimmed by 0 bases and 4 bases, with 12 bases remaining between them. CDR3 residues: CSAREGGVGYGYTF. The CDR3 coding sequence is TGCAGTGCTAGAGAAGGGGGGGTGGGCTATGGCTACACCTTC.

This clonotype was seen more than once but under ten times. The chain employs TRBV18 and TRBJ2-3; TRBD2 matches 8 bases. Germline V gene data show CDR1 as KGHSH and CDR2 as LQKENI. The length of the CDR3 is 16 residues. V gave up 3 bases and J gave up 2 bases; unmatched junction bases: 7. The CDR3 protein is CASSPLVGLATDTQYF. The CDR3 bases are TGTGCCAGCTCACCCCTAGTTGGACTAGCCACAGATACGCAGTATTTT.

The gene calls are TRBV15 and TRBJ2-3; the D gene is possibly TRBD1 (5 bases). From germline, CDR1 is LNHNV and CDR2 YYDKDF (reference sequence). V was clipped by 0 bases and J by 6 bases, with 19 bases between them. The CDR3 loop spans 17 amino acids. In DNA, the CDR3 is TGTGCCACCAGCAGAGATCTCGGCAGGGCAGCGAGTGATACGCAGTATTTT. Protein sequence: CATSRDLGRAASDTQYF.

This clonotype was counted only a few times. The chain joins TRBV28 to TRBJ2-1; D call uncertain. Germline values: CDR1 MDHEN, CDR2 SYDVKM. V gave up 6 bases and J gave up 0 bases, with 12 bases separating them. CDR3 length: 15 residues. The CDR3 bases are TGTGCCAGCAGCCCCTACCGAACCTCCTACAATGAGCAGTTCTTC. Its protein product is CASSPYRTSYNEQFF.

For this clonotype: The junction differs from germline at one of its ends, possibly a read error. The chain recombines TRBV10-3 with TRBJ1-1; the match to TRBD1 covers 7 bases. Germline V gene sequence: CDR1 ENHRY, CDR2 SYGVKD. CDR3 size: 13 residues. The DNA for the CDR3 is TGTGCCATCAGGGACAGGAGGAACACTGAAGCTATCTTT. Its translation: CAIRDRRNTEAIF.

This clonotype was seen at least ten times. V and J are TRBV12-3 or TRBV12-4 and TRBJ2-2, with 7 bases lining up with TRBD2. The CDR3 length is 15 residues. Unmatched junction bases numbered 11, after V lost 7 bases and J lost 6 bases. CDR3 residues: CASTRGELIAGELFF. For the CDR3, the DNA is TGTGCCAGCACTCGGGGGGAGTTAATTGCCGGGGAGCTGTTTTTT.

This clonotype has at least ten counts. V gene TRBV10-3 combines with J gene TRBJ2-5; possible D gene TRBD2, 6 bases. The germline V and J ends were trimmed by 4 bases and 1 base, with 16 bases remaining between them. The CDR3 totals 16 residues. CDR1 and CDR2 from the germline V gene are ENHRY and SYGVKD. The CDR3 nucleotides read TGTGCCATCAGTGGAACGGAGGGAGGTATCCAAGAGACCCAGTACTTC. This encodes CAISGTEGGIQETQYF.

This clonotype was recorded a few times. The chain links TRBV5-1 to TRBJ2-4; D is unresolved. The CDR3 covers 15 residues. The germline CDR1 and CDR2 sequences are SGHRS and YFSETQ. V was cut by 4 bases and J by 0 bases, with 11 bases left in between. This CDR3 reads CASSPDTVAKNIQYF. The CDR3 bases are TGCGCCAGCAGCCCCGACACTGTAGCCAAAAACATTCAGTACTTC.

This clonotype was observed a few times. The chain recombines TRBV3-1 with TRBJ1-3, with 12 bases identical to TRBD1. The CDR3 consists of 17 residues. Looked up from germline, CDR1 is LGHDT and CDR2 is YNNKEL (reference sequence). V lost 4 bases and J lost 3; bases outside the gene matches: 7. CDR3 DNA sequence: TGTGCCAGCAGCCCCGGGACAGGGGGCTTCTATGGAAACACCATATATTTT. Translating gives CASSPGTGGFYGNTIYF.

The genes are TRBV4-3 and TRBJ2-7, with 7 bases that match TRBD1. Unmatched junction bases numbered 4, after V lost 2 bases and J lost 0 bases. CDR3 length: 15 residues. Germline CDR1 reads LGHNA; CDR2 reads YSLEER. In nucleotides, the CDR3 is TGCGCCAGCAGCCAAAGGGACAGTGGCTCCTACGAGCAGTACTTC. Amino acids: CASSQRDSGSYEQYF.

The CDR3 here is CASSTYGQGLGGELFF. As DNA, the CDR3 is TGTGCCAGCAGTACCTACGGACAGGGGTTAGGCGGGGAGCTGTTTTTT. The chain employs TRBV6-2 or TRBV6-3 and TRBJ2-2, with 9 bases that match TRBD1. The CDR3 has 16 amino acids. Germline V gene lookup returns CDR1 MNHEY and CDR2 SVGEGT. The V segment lost 5 bases and the J segment 7 bases; nucleotides outside the gene matches: 11.

The chain recombines TRBV5-6 with TRBJ1-2; possibly TRBD1 for D (5 bases). The CDR3 sequence is 15 residues long. V was pared by 0 bases and J by 3 bases, with 12 bases between. Per the germline V gene, CDR1 is SGHDT and CDR2 is YYEEEE. As DNA, the CDR3 is TGTGCCAGCAGCTTGGGGATAGGGGTCGACTATGGCTACACCTTC. This codes for CASSLGIGVDYGYTF. Full variable domain (missing parts from reference TRBV5-6 and TRBJ1-2): DAGVTQSPTHLIKTRGQQVTLRCSPKSGHDTVSWYQQALGQGPQFIFQYYEEEERQRGNFPDRFSGHQFPNYSSELNVNALLLGDSALYLCASSLGIGVDYGYTFGSGTRLTVV.

This clonotype was detected a few times. The chain is built from TRBV6-6 and TRBJ1-1, with 8 bases fitting TRBD1. The J segment lost 6 bases and the V segment lost 5 bases, leaving 5 bases of the junction unmatched. CDR1 MNHNY and CDR2 SVGAGI come from the germline V gene (reference sequence). The CDR3 has 13 amino acids. The CDR3 DNA reads as TGTGCCAGCAGTCCTAGGACAGGGTCTGAAGCTTTCTTT. Translating gives CASSPRTGSEAFF.

This clonotype was counted a few times. J is TRBJ2-7 and V is TRBV28; D is uncertain. The CDR3 consists of 16 residues. Germline loops: CDR1 MDHEN, CDR2 SYDVKM. The V end was cut by 3 bases, the J end by 1 base, with 16 bases between. CDR3 nucleotide sequence: TGTGCCAGCAGTTTGAGTCTCCGTGAATTTTCCTACGAGCAGTACTTC. Translating gives CASSLSLREFSYEQYF.

This clonotype was counted ten times or more. The chain carries TRBV15 and TRBJ2-7; D unresolved. The germline V gene has CDR1 LNHNV and CDR2 YYDKDF (reference sequence). The CDR3 runs 13 residues. Trimming shortened V by 0 bases and J by 4 bases, and 7 bases separated the two germline ends. The CDR3 sequence: CATSRDLEYEQYF. The CDR3 DNA reads as TGTGCCACCAGCAGAGATTTGGAATACGAGCAGTACTTC.

This chain uses TRBV28 with TRBJ2-7; D might be TRBD1 (5 bases). The CDR3 covers 13 residues. V lost 1 base and J 6 bases, leaving 10 bases between the germline ends. Per germline, CDR1 MDHEN and CDR2 SYDVKM. CDR3 loop: CASSLLQGFEQYF. The CDR3 nucleotides read TGTGCCAGCAGTTTATTGCAGGGATTCGAGCAGTACTTC.

The V and J genes are TRBV7-8 and TRBJ2-5, with 10 bases identical to TRBD1. J lost 4 bases, V lost 5 bases, and 10 bases had no gene match. This CDR3 is built from 16 residues. Germline-derived CDR1 and CDR2 are SGHVS and FQNEAQ. In DNA form, the CDR3 reads TGTGCCAGCAGCACCCTTTGGGACAGGGGAGGAGAGACCCAGTACTTC. It specifies CASSTLWDRGGETQYF. The whole variable domain, filled in from reference TRBV7-8 and TRBJ2-5, reads GAGVSQSPRYKVAKRGQDVALRCDPISGHVSLFWYQQALGQGPEFLTYFQNEAQLDKSGLPSDRFFAERPEGSVSTLKIQRTQQEDSAVYLCASSTLWDRGGETQYFGPGTRLLVL.

There are many counts of this clonotype. This chain links TRBV6-5 with TRBJ2-7; 9 bases line up with TRBD1. The CDR3 totals 15 residues. Germline V lookup: CDR1 MNHEY, CDR2 SVGAGI. The junction had 6 bases not matched to a gene; V was cut back by 4 bases and J by 2 bases. DNA for the CDR3: TGTGCCAGCAGTTCCGGACAGGGGCTTGCCTACGAGCAGTACTTC. Its protein is CASSSGQGLAYEQYF.

This clonotype showed up many times. One end of the junction varies from germline; a read error may be responsible. The V call is TRBV5-1, the J call TRBJ2-5; D uncertain. From germline, CDR1 is SGHRS and CDR2 YFSETQ. This CDR3 comprises 14 residues. The CDR3 loop is CASSFATHALDSLF. The CDR3 bases are TGCGCCAGCAGCTTTGCGACCCACGCTCTCGATTCTCTCTTC.

At least ten counts were recorded for this clonotype. The CDR3 is CASSLGDRGNEQYF. As DNA, the CDR3 is TGTGCCAGCAGTTTAGGGGACAGGGGGAACGAGCAGTACTTC. The chain employs TRBV28 and TRBJ2-7; 11 positions agree with TRBD1. This CDR3 is built from 14 residues. Unmatched junction bases numbered 2, after V lost 2 bases and J lost 5 bases. Per the germline V gene, CDR1 is MDHEN and CDR2 is SYDVKM.

This clonotype was seen many times. V and J are TRBV20-1 and TRBJ2-1; unclear D gene. CDR1 and CDR2 from the germline V gene are DFQATT and SNEGSKA (reference sequence). V gave up 1 base and J gave up 9 bases, with 10 bases separating them. The CDR3 sequence is 12 residues long. CDR3 nucleotides: TGCAGTGCTAGAGTATATGGGTTTGAGCAGTTCTTC. This gives the protein CSARVYGFEQFF.

This chain uses TRBV24-1 with TRBJ2-6, with 10 nucleotides matching TRBD1. Per germline, CDR1 KGHDR and CDR2 SFDVKD. With V trimmed by 4 bases and J by 4 bases, 9 bases remained unmatched. This CDR3 contains 18 residues. This CDR3 is CATSDAGQGPLGANVLTF. CDR3 nucleotide sequence: TGTGCCACCAGTGACGCGGGACAGGGGCCTTTAGGGGCCAACGTCCTGACTTTC.

This clonotype was counted at least ten times. The chain has TRBV9 and TRBJ2-5; possible D gene TRBD1, 6 bases. CDR1 is SGDLS and CDR2 is YYNGEE in the germline V gene. CDR3 length: 15 residues. V was shortened by 3 bases and J by 5 bases, with 17 bases between the two germline ends. The CDR3 DNA follows: TGTGCCAGCAGCGGCTCAACAGGGTATGCGGAGACCCAGTACTTC. This sequence encodes CASSGSTGYAETQYF.

This clonotype has more than one count but fewer than ten. The gene calls are TRBV29-1 and TRBJ2-5; tentatively, D is TRBD1 or TRBD2 (5 bases each). The ends were cut back, 5 bases at V and 1 base at J, with 14 bases in the middle. Germline loops: CDR1 SQVTM, CDR2 ANQGSEA. The CDR3 has 14 amino acids. The CDR3 here is CSVSYPGPQETQYF. CDR3 coding DNA: TGCAGCGTTTCCTACCCGGGACCCCAAGAGACCCAGTACTTC.